This TCR beta chain comes out of a study of blood T cell repertoires in COVID-19. The CDR3 spans 16 residues. Germline V lookup: CDR1 SGHVS, CDR2 FQNEAQ. Trimming removed 4 bases from V and 4 bases from J; junction bases left unmatched: 7. Measured with immunoSEQ multiplex PCR; TCRdb has only the in-frame clones, and not every one. The sample shows 95,000 to 130,000 clones, less than 95% of them seen only once. This rearrangement joins TRBV7-8 to TRBJ1-2; 12 bases line up with TRBD1. The receptor comes from a human donor with active COVID-19. The donor label of this sample is uncertain. Sequencing was carried out using peripheral blood. CDR3 residues: CASSSPGTGGAYGYTF. CDR3 in DNA: TGTGCCAGCAGCTCACCCGGGACAGGGGGCGCCTATGGCTACACCTTC.